This entry concerns a single T cell receptor beta chain. This clonotype was detected ten times or more. Its antigen remains undetermined. Qualities for individual bases were not recorded, and no much larger clone is one base off. This sample stems from a study of glioma-infiltrating T cells (TCRdb year 2016). As for the study more broadly: TCR alpha- and beta-chain repertoires were sequenced from glioma tissue, non-neoplastic brain tissue and matched peripheral blood mononuclear cells. Three low-grade glioma patients, about eight primary glioblastoma patients and three non-glioma patients contributing non-neoplastic brain tissue were included in the paired cohort. Each tissue-infiltrating repertoire was compared with the same patient's peripheral blood repertoire to measure divergence between tissue and blood T-cell populations. The paper's findings and limits, for the study overall: Group comparisons were based on small numbers of patients: three non-neoplastic, three low-grade glioma and several glioblastoma patients. VJ-independent divergence between tissue and blood was below expectation in non-neoplastic patients but above expectation in all gliomas, especially low-grade gliomas. Very few CDR3 sequences were shared between tissue and blood, attributed to high CDR3 diversity and limited sampling.

Trimming takes 6 bases from V and 6 bases from J, and the germline ends sit 12 bases apart. The CDR3 has 13 amino acids, counting the end cysteine and phenylalanine. CDR3 DNA only is kept here, 39 bases in frame from base 1. The CDR1 and CDR2 encoded by the germline V gene are MDHEN and SYDVKM. TCR alpha and beta CDR3 regions were amplified with the iRepertoire nested amplicon-rescue multiplex PCR (arm-PCR) platform from RNA. One-step reverse transcription and amplification used about 90-400 ng of tissue mRNA or PBMC total RNA as input. Following bead purification, Illumina adapters were added by a secondary multiplex PCR, and libraries between 200 and 400 bp were gel-purified. Libraries carried internal 6-nucleotide barcodes used for demultiplexing. The libraries were sequenced on an Illumina MiSeq using 2x220 or 2x250 nucleotide paired-end reads. The paper's data handling went like this. Paired reads were merged using FLASH 1.2.11 and aligned with BWA-MEM to the GRCh37 human genome, and TRA and TRB reads were then extracted. An IMGT-derived reference of cassette sequences and CDR3 motifs, with pseudogenes included, was used for V and J assignment. Reads were translated in three frames, and productive CDR3s were defined by a C…FGXG motif without stop codons. Unique combinations of V-J cassette pair and CDR3 amino acid sequence were defined as clonotypes. Reads were filtered by Hamming distance, thresholded by each sample's sequence error rate in mapped regions. TCRdb reanalyzed the raw reads on its own, using fastp at Q25 for trimming and MiXCR for clone calling, and kept in-frame beta chains. One record per CDR3 amino acid sequence lists the most common genes and DNA. The V and J calls and clone size are TCRdb's, not the authors'. The sample data list approximately 100,000 distinct CDR3 sequences, and less than 30% of these were observed just once. The leading ten clones occupy about a third of the sample.

The receptor chain draws on TRBV28 and TRBJ2-1, with the D gene not clear enough to name. This sequence originates from a human donor with low-grade glioma or glioblastoma, undergoing nonglioma brain surgery, or in good health (not recorded which). The sample comprised glioma tissue, nonneoplastic brain tissue, or PBMCs (not recorded which). At the DNA level, the sequence is TGTGCCAGCAGCCCCGGAGTACCCAATGAGCAGTTCTTC. Its protein reads: CASSPGVPNEQFF.